This TCR beta chain was recovered during a study of patients and donors after allogeneic stem cell transplantation. Trimming took off 0 bases at V and 4 bases at J, with 9 bases between the two ends. This CDR3 is 14 amino acids long. Germline assignment: CDR1 MNHEY and CDR2 SVGAGI. This clonotype was counted between two and nine times. MiXCR, applied by TCRdb to the RT-PCR reads, yields one record per CDR3 protein. The sample records about 89,000 distinct CDR3 sequences, 48% being singletons. Material: blood, either unsorted or a sorted T cell fraction (not recorded which). This clonotype originated in a human donor who was either an allogeneic HSCT recipient or a stem cell or donor lymphocyte infusion donor (not recorded which). It is not recorded whose cells these are; they may come from a transplant donor. This chain connects TRBV6-5 to TRBJ1-2; D gene unclear. The CDR3 DNA is TGTGCCAGCAGTTACTCGATAAGTAGCTATGGCTACACCTTC. Amino acids: CASSYSISSYGYTF.